Below, one T cell receptor beta chain is given with its context. As handled by the study authors: The assay estimated nucleated cells by amplifying reference gene primers. Only in-frame clones appear in the TCRdb table, and some are missing; sequencing was by immunoSEQ multiplex PCR. The V and J calls and the clone size are those of that table, but D and trimming were determined from the DNA. This table has 250,000 to 350,000 clones, around 87% appearing once. These data come from a study of blood T cell repertoires in COVID-19. Study summary: COVID-19 samples, acute and convalescent, were from the United States, Italy and Spain. T cells, B-cell-depleted T cells, or PBMCs provided the cDNA or gDNA that served as material.

This TCR came from a woman aged 45-65 years with active or convalescent COVID-19. The sequenced sample was peripheral blood.

CDR3 DNA sequence: TGTGCCAGCAGCGACAGACAGGGAAACTATGGCTACACCTTC. Encoded protein: CASSDRQGNYGYTF. The V gene is TRBV5-8, the J gene TRBJ1-2, with TRBD1 identical over 7 bases. V lost 4 bases and J lost 2; bases outside the gene matches: 5. CDR1 and CDR2 from the germline V gene are SGHTS and YDEGEE. The CDR3 is 14 residues long.